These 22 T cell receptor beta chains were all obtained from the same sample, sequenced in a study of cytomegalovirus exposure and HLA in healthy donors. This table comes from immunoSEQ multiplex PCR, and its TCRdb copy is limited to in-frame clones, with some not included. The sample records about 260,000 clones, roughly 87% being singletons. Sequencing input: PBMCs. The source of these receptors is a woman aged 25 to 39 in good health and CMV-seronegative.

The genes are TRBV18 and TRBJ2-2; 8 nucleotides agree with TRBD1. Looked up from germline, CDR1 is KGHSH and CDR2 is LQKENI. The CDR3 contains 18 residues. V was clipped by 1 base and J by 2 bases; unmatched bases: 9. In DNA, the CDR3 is TGTGCCAGCTCACCACTGGGGACCGGACAGGGAAACACCGGGGAGCTGTTTTTT. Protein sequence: CASSPLGTGQGNTGELFF.

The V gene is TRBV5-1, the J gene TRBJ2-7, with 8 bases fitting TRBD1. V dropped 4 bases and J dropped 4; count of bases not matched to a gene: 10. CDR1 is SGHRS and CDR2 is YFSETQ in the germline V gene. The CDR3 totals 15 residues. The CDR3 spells CASSQATGGGYEQYF. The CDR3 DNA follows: TGCGCCAGCAGCCAAGCAACAGGGGGTGGGTACGAGCAGTACTTC. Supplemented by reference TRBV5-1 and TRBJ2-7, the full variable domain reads KAGVTQTPRYLIKTRGQQVTLSCSPISGHRSVSWYQQTPGQGLQFLFEYFSETQRNKGNFPGRFSGRQFSNSRSEMNVSTLELGDSALYLCASSQATGGGYEQYFGPGTRLTVT.

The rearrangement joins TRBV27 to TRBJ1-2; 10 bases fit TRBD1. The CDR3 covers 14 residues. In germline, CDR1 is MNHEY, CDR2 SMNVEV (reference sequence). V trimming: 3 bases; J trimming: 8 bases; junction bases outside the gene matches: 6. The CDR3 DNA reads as TGTGCCAGCAGTTTTCAGACAGGGGGCGACGGCTACACCTTC. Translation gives CASSFQTGGDGYTF.

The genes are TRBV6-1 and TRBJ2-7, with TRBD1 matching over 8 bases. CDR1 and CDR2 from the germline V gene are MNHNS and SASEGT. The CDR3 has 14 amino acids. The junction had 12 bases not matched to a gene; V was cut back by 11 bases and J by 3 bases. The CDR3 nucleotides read TGTGCCTCAAAACAGGGGGATCTCCTCTACGAGCAGTACTTC. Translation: CASKQGDLLYEQYF.

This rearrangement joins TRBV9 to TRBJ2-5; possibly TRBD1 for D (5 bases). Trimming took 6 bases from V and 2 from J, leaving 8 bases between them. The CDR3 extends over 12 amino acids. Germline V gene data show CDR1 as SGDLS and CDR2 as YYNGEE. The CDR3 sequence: CASTRDQETQYF. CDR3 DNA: TGTGCCAGCACCAGGGATCAAGAGACCCAGTACTTC. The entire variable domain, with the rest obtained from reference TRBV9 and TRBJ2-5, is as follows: DSGVTQTPKHLITATGQRVTLRCSPRSGDLSVYWYQQSLDQGLQFLIQYYNGEERAKGNILERFSAQQFPDLHSELNLSSLELGDSALYFCASTRDQETQYFGPGTRLLVL.

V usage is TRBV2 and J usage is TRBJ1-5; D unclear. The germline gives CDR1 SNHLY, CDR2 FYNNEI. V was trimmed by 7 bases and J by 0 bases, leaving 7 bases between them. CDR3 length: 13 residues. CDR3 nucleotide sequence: TGTGCCAGCAACACGAATAGCAATCAGCCCCAGCATTTT. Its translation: CASNTNSNQPQHF.

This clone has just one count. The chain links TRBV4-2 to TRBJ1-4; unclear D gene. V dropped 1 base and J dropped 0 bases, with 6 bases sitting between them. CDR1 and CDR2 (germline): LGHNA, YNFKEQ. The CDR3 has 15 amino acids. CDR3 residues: CASSQAVATNEKLFF. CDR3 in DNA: TGTGCCAGCAGCCAAGCAGTTGCAACTAATGAAAAACTGTTTTTT.

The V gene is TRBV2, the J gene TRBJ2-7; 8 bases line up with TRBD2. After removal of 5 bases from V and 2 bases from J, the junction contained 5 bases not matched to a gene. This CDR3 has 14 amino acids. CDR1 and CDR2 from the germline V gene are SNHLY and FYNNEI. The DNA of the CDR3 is TGTGCCAGCAGTCGGGAGGGCGGAGCCTACGAGCAGTACTTC. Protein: CASSREGGAYEQYF.

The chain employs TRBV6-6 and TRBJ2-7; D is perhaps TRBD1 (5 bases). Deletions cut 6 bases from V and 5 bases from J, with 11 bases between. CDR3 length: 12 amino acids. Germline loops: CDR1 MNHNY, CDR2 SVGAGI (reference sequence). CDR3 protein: CASSPGFHEQYF. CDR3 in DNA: TGTGCCAGCAGCCCAGGGTTCCACGAGCAGTACTTC.

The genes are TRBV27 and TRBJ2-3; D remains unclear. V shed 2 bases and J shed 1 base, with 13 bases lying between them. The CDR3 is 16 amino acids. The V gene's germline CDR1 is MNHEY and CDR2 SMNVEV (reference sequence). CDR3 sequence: CASSLGQAVGTDTQYF. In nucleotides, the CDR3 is TGTGCCAGCAGTTTAGGGCAGGCCGTAGGCACAGATACGCAGTATTTT.

CDR3 coding DNA: TGTGCCAGCAGTAAGACGGGACAGGCGCCCTATGGCTACACCTTC. This codes for CASSKTGQAPYGYTF. The V call is TRBV27, the J call TRBJ1-2, with 8 positions matching TRBD1. Per the germline V gene, CDR1 is MNHEY and CDR2 is SMNVEV (reference sequence). The CDR3 covers 15 residues. The V and J ends lost 5 bases and 4 bases, in that order; junction bases with no gene match: 9.

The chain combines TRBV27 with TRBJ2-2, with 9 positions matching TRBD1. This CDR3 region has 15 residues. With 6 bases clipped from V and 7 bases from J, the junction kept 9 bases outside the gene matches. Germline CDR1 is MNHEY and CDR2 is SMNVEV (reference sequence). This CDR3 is CASRPGTGFGGELFF. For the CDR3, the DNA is TGTGCCAGCAGACCCGGGACAGGGTTTGGCGGGGAGCTGTTTTTT.

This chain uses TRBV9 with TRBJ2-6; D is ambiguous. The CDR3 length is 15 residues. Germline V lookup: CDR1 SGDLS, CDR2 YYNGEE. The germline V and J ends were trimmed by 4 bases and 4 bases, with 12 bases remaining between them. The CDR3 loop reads CASSQPISGANVLTF. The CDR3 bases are TGTGCCAGCAGCCAACCCATTTCCGGGGCCAACGTCCTGACTTTC.

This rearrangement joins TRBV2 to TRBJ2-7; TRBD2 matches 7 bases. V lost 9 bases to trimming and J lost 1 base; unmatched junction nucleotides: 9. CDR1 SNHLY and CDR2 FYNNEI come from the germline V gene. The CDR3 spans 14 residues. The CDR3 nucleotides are TGTGCCAGATCACTCTACGGGAGGTCCTACGAGCAGTACTTC. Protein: CARSLYGRSYEQYF.

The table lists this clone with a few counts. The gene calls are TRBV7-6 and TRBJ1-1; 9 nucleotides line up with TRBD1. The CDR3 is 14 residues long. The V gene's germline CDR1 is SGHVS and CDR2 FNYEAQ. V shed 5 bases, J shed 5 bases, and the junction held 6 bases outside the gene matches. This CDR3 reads CASSPGQGDTEAFF. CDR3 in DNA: TGTGCCAGCAGCCCGGGACAGGGTGATACTGAAGCTTTCTTT.

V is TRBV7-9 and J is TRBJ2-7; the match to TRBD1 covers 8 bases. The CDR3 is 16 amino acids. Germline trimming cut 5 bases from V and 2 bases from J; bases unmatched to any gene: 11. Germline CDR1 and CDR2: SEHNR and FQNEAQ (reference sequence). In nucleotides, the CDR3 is TGTGCCAGCAGCCCCACCCCCGACAGGGGACCCTACGAGCAGTACTTC. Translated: CASSPTPDRGPYEQYF.

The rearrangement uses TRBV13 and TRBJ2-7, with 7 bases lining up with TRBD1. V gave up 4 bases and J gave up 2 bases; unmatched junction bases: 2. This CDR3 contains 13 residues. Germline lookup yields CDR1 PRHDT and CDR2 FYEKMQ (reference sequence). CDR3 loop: CASSSGTAYEQYF. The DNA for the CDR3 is TGTGCCAGCAGCTCCGGGACAGCCTACGAGCAGTACTTC.

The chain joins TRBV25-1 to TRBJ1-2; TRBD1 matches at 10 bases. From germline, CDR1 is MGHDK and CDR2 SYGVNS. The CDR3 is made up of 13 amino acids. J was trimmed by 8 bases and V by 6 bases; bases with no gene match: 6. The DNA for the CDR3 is TGTGCCAGCAGCAGACAGGGGGCAAAGGGCTACACCTTC. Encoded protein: CASSRQGAKGYTF.

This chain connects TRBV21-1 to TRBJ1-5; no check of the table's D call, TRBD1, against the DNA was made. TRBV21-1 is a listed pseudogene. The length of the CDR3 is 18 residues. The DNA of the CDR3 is TGTGCCAGCAGCAAAGATCAGGGCCCCAAGGGTAGCAATCAGCCCCAGCATTTT. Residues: CASSKDQGPKGSNQPQHF.

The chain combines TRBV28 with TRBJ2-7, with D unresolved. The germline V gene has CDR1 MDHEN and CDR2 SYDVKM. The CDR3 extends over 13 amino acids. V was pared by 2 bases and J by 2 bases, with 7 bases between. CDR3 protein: CASSLVMAYEQYF. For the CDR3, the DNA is TGTGCCAGCAGTTTAGTGATGGCCTACGAGCAGTACTTC.

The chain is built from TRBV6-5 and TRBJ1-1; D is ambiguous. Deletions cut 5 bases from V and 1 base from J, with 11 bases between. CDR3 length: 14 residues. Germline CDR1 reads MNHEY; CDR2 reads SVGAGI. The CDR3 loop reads CASSPGSENTEAFF. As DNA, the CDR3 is TGTGCCAGCAGTCCCGGCAGCGAGAACACTGAAGCTTTCTTT.

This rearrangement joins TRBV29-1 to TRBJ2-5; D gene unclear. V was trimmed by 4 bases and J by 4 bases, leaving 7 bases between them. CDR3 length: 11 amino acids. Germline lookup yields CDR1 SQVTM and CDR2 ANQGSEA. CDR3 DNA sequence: TGCAGCGTTGGTCACGGAGAGACCCAGTACTTC. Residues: CSVGHGETQYF. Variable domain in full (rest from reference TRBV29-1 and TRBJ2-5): SAVISQKPSRDICQRGTSLTIQCQVDSQVTMMFWYRQQPGQSLTLIATANQGSEATYESGFVIDKFPISRPNLTFSTLTVSNMSPEDSSIYLCSVGHGETQYFGPGTRLLVL.